This T cell receptor (beta chain) was observed in a study of shared clonotypes between healthy human individuals. Study-wide points: Memory subsets generally showed lower estimated richness than naive subsets.

Here immunoSEQ multiplex PCR was the method, and the copy in TCRdb shows in-frame clones only, minus some. The sample has approximately 1.5 million clones; approximately 98.5% are singletons. This CDR3 comprises 10 residues. As concerns this clone: Its antigen is not known.

Sequenced input: naive CD4+ T cells sorted from blood. As to subset: CD45RA+ positively selected. The sequence came from a man aged 25 to 40 in good health. The chain carries TRBV1 and TRBJ2-7; TRBD2 is the table's D call, not checked against the DNA. TRBV1 is marked as a pseudogene. CDR3 nucleotide sequence: TGCACTGGCGGTCCCTACGAGCAGTACTTC. It yields the protein CTGGPYEQYF.